This T cell receptor (beta chain) was retrieved from a study of T cells in Graves' hyperthyroidism and ophthalmopathy. CDR1 is SGHVS and CDR2 is FNYEAQ in the germline V gene. The length of the CDR3 is 13 residues. The CDR3 regions of TCR beta were amplified from RNA transcripts. HTBI primers were the set used in a first-round RT-PCR of the TCR CDR3. TCRdb recomputed calls from the multiplex PCR reads with MiXCR, one row per CDR3 protein. Among hundreds of thousands of distinct CDR3 sequences listed, less than 25% were seen once. V is TRBV7-6 and J is TRBJ2-5, with TRBD2 matching 8 bases. Matching the DNA end better, TRBJ2-4 makes the J call doubtful. Input material: blood. This clonotype was sampled from a man younger than 45 with Graves' ophthalmopathy. DNA of the CDR3: TGTGCCAGCAGCACCGCCGGGACTAGCATTCAGTACTTC. Residues: CASSTAGTSIQYF.